This T cell receptor beta chain was sequenced during a study of T cell responses to AZD1222 COVID-19 vaccine. Study-wide findings and caveats: At baseline, seropositivity was found in only a handful of AZD1222 recipients. Nearly half of spike-specific TCRs reportedly target unmutated variant regions. Dominant CD4 TCR responses targeted spike regions 160-218 and 743-854. Every sample of the repertoires postdated the peak T cell response.

Comment on this clone: The antigen is undetermined.

Per the germline V gene, CDR1 is SGHNT and CDR2 is YYREEE (reference sequence). The CDR3 is 13 amino acids. Between the trimmed V and J ends, which lost 4 bases and 3 bases, there was a span of 10 bases. The repertoire was sequenced with immunoSEQ multiplex PCR; TCRdb's copy has only in-frame clones and lacks some. The repertoire holds about 120,000 clones, with around 90% as singletons. The TCR sequence derives from an adult who received the AZD1222 COVID-19 vaccine. The input for sequencing was peripheral blood, taken 28 days after the second AZD1222 dose. This rearrangement joins TRBV5-4 to TRBJ2-5; D may be TRBD1 (6 bases). Here the CDR3 reads CASSRTGKETQYF. The CDR3 DNA follows: TGTGCCAGCAGCAGAACAGGGAAAGAGACCCAGTACTTC.